This paragraph reports one T cell receptor (beta chain). Germline V gene data show CDR1 as SEHNR and CDR2 as FQNEAQ (reference sequence). This CDR3 has 14 amino acids. V was trimmed by 5 bases and J by 4 bases, leaving 15 bases between them. The data were produced by immunoSEQ multiplex PCR, yet TCRdb's version contains in-frame clones alone and is incomplete. The sample has tens of thousands of clones; 85% to 90% are singletons. The data were taken from a study of control samples from healthy donors and cancer patients. The chain has TRBV7-9 and TRBJ2-7; D gene uncertain. The sequence was obtained from a woman in her forties or fifties with colorectal cancer. The specimen sequenced was PBMCs. CDR3 DNA sequence: TGTGCCAGCAGCCCCAACCTAAACTTTTACGAGCAGTACGTC. Amino acids: CASSPNLNFYEQYV.